The source of this TCR beta chain is a study of T cell responses to AZD1222 COVID-19 vaccine. Germline V gene data show CDR1 as KGHSH and CDR2 as LQKENI. The CDR3 covers 13 residues. Trimming took 6 bases from V and 4 from J, leaving 9 bases between them. In its sample, this clone was seen once. Sequencing was performed with immunoSEQ multiplex PCR; in TCRdb, only in-frame clones are kept and a portion is missing. The sample has 65,000 to 85,000 clones, approximately 85% seen once. The source is an adult who received the AZD1222 COVID-19 vaccine. The specimen comprised peripheral blood, sampled 28 days after the second AZD1222 dose. V gene TRBV18 combines with J gene TRBJ2-2; possible D gene TRBD1, 5 bases. For the CDR3, the DNA is TGTGCCAGCTCCGGGCAGGGCACCGGGGAGCTGTTTTTT. Translating gives CASSGQGTGELFF. Complete variable domain (other parts from reference TRBV18 and TRBJ2-2): NAGVMQNPRHLVRRRGQEARLRCSPMKGHSHVYWYRQLPEEGLKFMVYLQKENIIDESGMPKERFSAEFPKEGPSILRIQQVVRGDSAAYFCASSGQGTGELFFGEGSRLTVL.